This T cell receptor beta chain originates from a study of graft-versus-host responses after intestinal transplantation. Study conclusions and caveats: Association was observed between peak circulating GvH clone levels and early post-transplant HvG declines.

After removal of 2 bases from V and 8 bases from J, the junction contained 6 bases not matched to a gene. Germline V gives CDR1 MNHNY, CDR2 SVGAGI (reference sequence). The CDR3 is 13 amino acids. A note on this clone: No antigen is known for it.

Produced via immunoSEQ multiplex PCR; TCRdb's table is partial and in-frame only. In the table there are more than 85,000 clones, roughly 80% of which are singletons. The specimen was unstimulated CD4+ T cells sorted from spleen or lymph node cells, collected before intestinal transplant. The TCR was taken from a human donor who received an intestinal transplant. J is TRBJ2-7 and V is TRBV6-6; TRBD1 matches 7 bases. Here the CDR3 reads CASSYPETGKQYF. CDR3 in DNA: TGTGCCAGCAGTTACCCGGAGACAGGGAAGCAGTACTTC.